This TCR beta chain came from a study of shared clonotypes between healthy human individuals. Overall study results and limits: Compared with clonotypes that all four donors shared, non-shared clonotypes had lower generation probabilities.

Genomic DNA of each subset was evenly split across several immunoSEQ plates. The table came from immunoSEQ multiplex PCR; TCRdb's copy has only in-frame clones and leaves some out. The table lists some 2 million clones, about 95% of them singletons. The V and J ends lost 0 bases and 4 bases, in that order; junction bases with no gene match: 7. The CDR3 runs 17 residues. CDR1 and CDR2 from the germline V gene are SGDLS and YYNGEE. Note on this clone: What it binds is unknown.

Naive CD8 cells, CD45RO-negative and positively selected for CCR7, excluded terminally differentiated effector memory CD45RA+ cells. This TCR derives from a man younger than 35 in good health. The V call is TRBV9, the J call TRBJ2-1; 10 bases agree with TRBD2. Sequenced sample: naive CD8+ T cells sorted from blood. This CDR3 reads CASSVEGGLAVYNEQFF. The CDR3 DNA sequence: TGTGCCAGCAGCGTAGAAGGAGGACTAGCGGTTTACAATGAGCAGTTCTTC.